Below are 20 T cell receptor beta chains sequenced from a single sample in a study of T cells expressing NK-cell markers. Following a re-call of the 5' RACE reads, TCRdb has one entry per CDR3 protein and lacks DNA. Its table records some 410,000 distinct CDR3 sequences. Sequenced: blood T cells: a sorted CD56 or NKG2C T cell subset, CD4+ or CD8+ T cells, or bulk PBMC T cells (not recorded which). Every receptor here comes from a woman aged 18 to 75 in good health.

The rearrangement uses TRBV9 and TRBJ2-2; TCRdb calls TRBD1, which cannot be checked without DNA. The CDR3 extends over 16 amino acids. Germline-derived CDR1 and CDR2 are SGDLS and YYNGEE. CDR3 protein: CASSVVGTGLIGELFF.

The chain links TRBV5-1 to TRBJ2-1. There are 13 residues in the CDR3. CDR1 and CDR2 from the germline V gene are SGHRS and YFSETQ. CDR3 residues: CASRMGSYNEQFF.

This rearrangement joins TRBV18 to TRBJ2-1; TCRdb's D gene call, TRBD2, goes unchecked for lack of DNA. Germline values: CDR1 KGHSH, CDR2 LQKENI. This CDR3 is 17 amino acids long. CDR3 protein: CASSPPSGRPSYNEQFF.

The chain joins TRBV5-6 to TRBJ1-4; without DNA, the TCRdb call of TRBD1 cannot be checked. The CDR3 extends over 15 amino acids. The germline gives CDR1 SGHDT, CDR2 YYEEEE. The CDR3 loop is CASSLQQGPGEKLFF. Full variable domain (rest looked up from reference TRBV5-6 and TRBJ1-4): DAGVTQSPTHLIKTRGQQVTLRCSPKSGHDTVSWYQQALGQGPQFIFQYYEEEERQRGNFPDRFSGHQFPNYSSELNVNALLLGDSALYLCASSLQQGPGEKLFFGSGTQLSVL.

V is TRBV20-1 and J is TRBJ2-3; TCRdb designates TRBD1, a call that cannot be tested without DNA. In germline, CDR1 is DFQATT, CDR2 SNEGSKA (reference sequence). This CDR3 has 17 residues. The CDR3 loop reads CSARPTSGTGWTDTQYF.

The V call is TRBV6-5, the J call TRBJ2-1; TCRdb lists TRBD2, though no DNA is available to test this call. This CDR3 is 18 amino acids long. Germline CDR1 and CDR2: MNHEY and SVGAGI. This chain's CDR3 is CASSYSPRLGEGNNEQFF.

The chain uses TRBV4-3 and TRBJ2-7; TCRdb outputs TRBD1, but without DNA this stays unchecked. The CDR3 sequence is 17 residues long. In germline, CDR1 is LGHNA, CDR2 YSLEER. CDR3 protein: CASSQDGTGTGSREQYF.

The chain carries TRBV7-2 and TRBJ2-1; TCRdb's D call of TRBD2 is untestable without DNA. The CDR3 spans 15 residues. Germline lookup yields CDR1 SGHTA and CDR2 FQGNSA. The CDR3 loop reads CASTREGLSYNEQFF.

The chain employs TRBV7-9 and TRBJ2-3; TCRdb designates TRBD1, a call that cannot be tested without DNA. CDR1 is SEHNR, CDR2 FQNEAQ, per germline (reference sequence). The CDR3 runs to 17 residues. This CDR3 is CASSLGSTGVGTDTQYF.

The chain recombines TRBV5-6 with TRBJ1-5. There are 12 residues in the CDR3. Germline V gene sequence: CDR1 SGHDT, CDR2 YYEEEE. CDR3 residues: CASSLSNQPQHF.

The chain combines TRBV6-1 with TRBJ2-4; the TCRdb call, TRBD2, lacks DNA for checking. This CDR3 is built from 15 residues. Germline V lookup: CDR1 MNHNS, CDR2 SASEGT. The CDR3 sequence is CASSSGLAGVYIQYF.

The chain is built from TRBV10-3 and TRBJ2-7. The CDR3 covers 16 residues. The germline V gene encodes CDR1 ENHRY and CDR2 SYGVKD. The CDR3 here is CAISAALGRNTYEQYF.

This chain links TRBV7-6 with TRBJ2-1. The CDR3 has 15 amino acids. CDR1 is SGHVS and CDR2 is FNYEAQ in the germline V gene. This chain's CDR3 is CASSLGPYSYNEQFF.

This chain links TRBV24-1 with TRBJ2-1; lacking DNA, the TRBD1 call made by TCRdb goes unchecked. Germline V lookup: CDR1 KGHDR, CDR2 SFDVKD. CDR3 length: 15 amino acids. The chain's CDR3 is CATSDTGGNWNEQFF.

The chain links TRBV20-1 to TRBJ2-1; TCRdb lists TRBD1, though no DNA is available to test this call. The germline V gene encodes CDR1 DFQATT and CDR2 SNEGSKA (reference sequence). The CDR3 totals 13 residues. The CDR3 loop is CSASRQGGNEQFF.

This rearrangement joins TRBV10-2 to TRBJ1-6; the D call of TRBD1 rests on TCRdb alone, since no DNA is present to check it. CDR3 length: 14 amino acids. Germline loops: CDR1 WSHSY, CDR2 SAAADI. CDR3 in amino acids: CASKAGTGISPLHF.

The chain couples TRBV6-5 to TRBJ1-2; TCRdb's D call, TRBD1, is unchecked because there is no DNA. CDR1 is MNHEY, CDR2 SVGAGI, per germline. This CDR3 region has 16 residues. The CDR3 loop reads CASSYLQGRTNYGYTF.

The chain is built from TRBV10-3 and TRBJ2-3. There are 13 residues in the CDR3. CDR1 is ENHRY and CDR2 is SYGVKD in the germline V gene. CDR3 protein: CAISAYSTDTQYF.

The chain carries TRBV5-1 and TRBJ1-2; the D gene TCRdb calls, TRBD1, cannot be checked with no DNA. Germline V gene lookup returns CDR1 SGHRS and CDR2 YFSETQ. The CDR3 is made up of 15 amino acids. The CDR3 reads CASSSQQGVNYGYTF.

The V call is TRBV7-6, the J call TRBJ2-7. The germline CDR1 and CDR2 sequences are SGHVS and FNYEAQ. This CDR3 has 15 residues. CDR3 in amino acids: CASSFMADSSYEQYF.